The table lists the clone carrying this TCR beta chain with a few counts. As yet, its antigen is unknown. This record comes from a study of T cell repertoires in cytomegalovirus infection. About the research overall: Recently described HLA-C-restricted plus well-studied HLA-B-restricted CMV epitopes were used. General study points: Carriers of CMV and the relevant HLA type were discriminated by public TCR beta frequency.

V was clipped by 2 bases and J by 7 bases; unmatched bases: 7. This CDR3 is 14 amino acids long. Germline V gives CDR1 DFQATT, CDR2 SNEGSKA (reference sequence). Via MiXCR, TCRdb re-called the reads, giving one row per CDR3 protein. The sample records around 710,000 distinct CDR3 sequences, roughly 29% being singletons. The chain joins TRBV20-1 to TRBJ2-1, with 8 nucleotides matching TRBD2. This receptor was obtained from a human donor in good health (CMV status not recorded). Some clones in this sample may be carry-over from other donors' samples. The specimen was cultured CD8+ T cells from PBMCs, collected from culture after CMV antigen stimulation. The DNA of the CDR3 is TGCAGTGCTAGAACGCGCGGGGGGATGAATGAGCAGTTCTTC. Its protein is CSARTRGGMNEQFF.